The 27 T cell receptor beta chains reported below all come from one sample, sequenced in a study of T cells in tumors after PD-1 blockade. TCRdb's copy holds only in-frame clones and misses some; the assay was immunoSEQ multiplex PCR. The sample yields 11,000 to 15,000 clones, roughly two thirds seen once. The source was tumor tissue, collected after anti-PD-1 treatment. These receptors were taken from a human donor with cutaneous squamous cell carcinoma.

The rearrangement links TRBV18 to TRBJ2-5; D gene uncertain. V was shortened by 1 base and J by 1 base, with 13 bases between the two germline ends. This CDR3 spans 16 amino acids. The germline gives CDR1 KGHSH, CDR2 LQKENI. The CDR3 region is CASSPLSWLGQETQYF. The CDR3 nucleotides read TGTGCCAGCTCACCACTTTCCTGGCTAGGCCAAGAGACCCAGTACTTC.

J is TRBJ2-4 and V is TRBV7-8; D remains ambiguous. The CDR3 extends over 14 amino acids. The germline V gene has CDR1 SGHVS and CDR2 FQNEAQ. The V end lost 1 base, the J end lost 2 bases, and 6 bases lay between the germline ends. The CDR3 DNA is TGTGCCAGCAGCTTAGGGCCAACCAAAAACATTCAGTACTTC. Its protein is CASSLGPTKNIQYF.

V usage is TRBV5-1 and J usage is TRBJ2-1; possible D gene TRBD2, 6 bases. V lost 0 bases, J lost 7 bases, and 14 bases lay in between. The germline CDR1 and CDR2 sequences are SGHRS and YFSETQ. The length of the CDR3 is 15 residues. The CDR3 reads CASSLGIAVGNEQFF. The CDR3 DNA sequence: TGCGCCAGCAGCTTGGGGATAGCGGTGGGAAATGAGCAGTTCTTC.

The gene calls are TRBV7-2 and TRBJ1-2; TRBD1 agrees at 7 bases. J lost 2 bases, V lost 4 bases, and 4 bases had no gene match. This CDR3 region has 14 residues. Germline V gene lookup returns CDR1 SGHTA and CDR2 FQGNSA. CDR3 sequence reads: CASSSQQGNYGYTF. CDR3 coding DNA: TGTGCCAGCAGCTCGCAACAGGGGAACTATGGCTACACCTTC.

V usage is TRBV5-5 and J usage is TRBJ1-6; D gene ambiguous. CDR3 size: 16 residues. The germline V gene encodes CDR1 SGHKS and CDR2 YYEKEE (reference sequence). Trimming shortened V by 2 bases and J by 7 bases, and 16 bases separated the two germline ends. CDR3 protein: CASSLGRTSRNSPLHF. CDR3 DNA: TGTGCCAGCAGCTTAGGACGAACCTCGCGGAATTCACCCCTCCACTTT.

The chain recombines TRBV7-9 with TRBJ2-5; D perhaps matches TRBD1 (6 bases). Trimming pared 1 base from V and 5 bases from J, leaving 17 bases between. There are 16 residues in the CDR3. CDR1 and CDR2 (germline): SEHNR, FQNEAQ (reference sequence). The CDR3 spells CASSLGAQGARETQYF. CDR3 in DNA: TGTGCCAGCAGCTTAGGGGCACAGGGAGCGCGGGAGACCCAGTACTTC.

The chain recombines TRBV9 with TRBJ2-2; 7 bases are shared with TRBD2. V was pared by 5 bases and J by 5 bases, with 18 bases of the junction left unmatched. The germline gives CDR1 SGDLS, CDR2 YYNGEE. CDR3 length: 18 amino acids. This CDR3 is CASSPRIGGRGRTGELFF. CDR3 coding DNA: TGTGCCAGCAGTCCCCGAATTGGCGGGAGAGGTAGGACCGGGGAGCTGTTTTTT.

The J gene is TRBJ2-2, the V gene TRBV11-3; either TRBD1 or TRBD2 may supply D (6 bases each). The V end lost 5 bases, the J end lost 6 bases, and 10 bases lay between the germline ends. Germline V gene data show CDR1 as SGHNT and CDR2 as YENEEA. CDR3 length: 13 amino acids. CDR3 region: CASSLEGAGELFF. CDR3 DNA: TGTGCCAGCAGCCTGGAGGGGGCCGGGGAGCTGTTTTTT. Based on the CDR3 plus reference TRBV11-3 and TRBJ2-2, the full variable domain is EAGVVQSPRYKIIEKKQPVAFWCNPISGHNTLYWYLQNLGQGPELLIRYENEEAVDDSQLPKDRFSAERLKGVDSTLKIQPAELGDSAVYLCASSLEGAGELFFGEGSRLTVL.

The V gene is TRBV5-5, the J gene TRBJ2-7; tentatively, D is TRBD1 (6 bases). This CDR3 spans 15 amino acids. V lost 3 bases to trimming and J lost 1 base, with 14 bases between them. From germline, CDR1 is SGHKS and CDR2 YYEKEE (reference sequence). The CDR3 region is CASSYLITGSYEQYF. The CDR3 nucleotides read TGTGCCAGCAGCTACCTGATTACAGGGTCCTACGAGCAGTACTTC.

V is TRBV9 and J is TRBJ1-3; 10 bases are a match to TRBD1. This CDR3 is 15 amino acids long. Germline lookup yields CDR1 SGDLS and CDR2 YYNGEE. V shed 3 bases, J shed 4 bases, and the junction held 4 bases outside the gene matches. The DNA of the CDR3 is TGTGCCAGCAGCGGGGGACAGGGGACCGGAAACACCATATATTTT. This translates into CASSGGQGTGNTIYF.

This chain connects TRBV7-9 to TRBJ2-5; D is unresolved. V shed 2 bases and J shed 2 bases, with 6 bases lying between them. The CDR3 spans 13 residues. Germline V gives CDR1 SEHNR, CDR2 FQNEAQ (reference sequence). Written as DNA, the CDR3 is TGTGCCAGCAGCTTAACGGTACAAGAGACCCAGTACTTC. Residues: CASSLTVQETQYF.

CDR3 in amino acids: CASRSGQGSNQPQHF. The CDR3 bases are TGCGCCAGCAGATCGGGACAAGGTAGCAATCAGCCCCAGCATTTT. The genes are TRBV5-1 and TRBJ1-5, with a weak D call TRBD1 (6 bases). The CDR3 consists of 15 residues. Trimming shortened V by 5 bases and J by 0 bases, and 12 bases separated the two germline ends. Germline CDR1 reads SGHRS; CDR2 reads YFSETQ. The variable domain in full, with the rest retrieved from reference TRBV5-1 and TRBJ1-5, is KAGVTQTPRYLIKTRGQQVTLSCSPISGHRSVSWYQQTPGQGLQFLFEYFSETQRNKGNFPGRFSGRQFSNSRSEMNVSTLELGDSALYLCASRSGQGSNQPQHFGDGTRLSIL.

The V call is TRBV9, the J call TRBJ2-5; tentatively, D is TRBD1 or TRBD2 (5 bases each). The V gene's germline CDR1 is SGDLS and CDR2 YYNGEE. V lost 3 bases and J 0 bases, leaving 21 bases between the germline ends. This CDR3 has 18 residues. CDR3 in DNA: TGTGCCAGCAGCGGGGGCGGGCTAGCTTACGAATACCAAGAGACCCAGTACTTC. It encodes CASSGGGLAYEYQETQYF.

This clone was recorded a few times. The chain links TRBV5-1 to TRBJ2-3; 8 bases map to TRBD1. Germline CDR1 is SGHRS and CDR2 is YFSETQ. This CDR3 has 13 amino acids. V dropped 5 bases and J dropped 4; count of bases not matched to a gene: 3. CDR3 residues: CASREQGADTQYF. CDR3 bases: TGCGCCAGCAGGGAACAGGGGGCAGATACGCAGTATTTT.

V usage is TRBV5-6 and J usage is TRBJ2-3, with TRBD2 identical over 12 bases. The CDR3 contains 18 residues. The ends lost 1 base at V and 1 base at J; junction bases unmatched: 7. CDR1 is SGHDT and CDR2 is YYEEEE in the germline V gene. The CDR3 nucleotides are TGTGCCAGCAGCTTGAGAAGACTAGCGGGGGCCGGCACAGATACGCAGTATTTT. Its translation: CASSLRRLAGAGTDTQYF.

This clone showed up just a few times. The chain carries TRBV18 and TRBJ2-3, with 10 bases aligning to TRBD2. The CDR3 covers 17 residues. Trimming cost V 2 bases and J 1 base; bases outside gene matches: 6. Germline V gene lookup returns CDR1 KGHSH and CDR2 LQKENI. The CDR3 nucleotides read TGTGCCAGCTCACCATTCTCCGGGACTAGCGGCACAGATACGCAGTATTTT. It encodes CASSPFSGTSGTDTQYF.

V is TRBV6-5 and J is TRBJ1-1; D possibly corresponds to TRBD1 (5 bases). Germline lookup yields CDR1 MNHEY and CDR2 SVGAGI. V lost 6 bases to trimming and J lost 6 bases, with 14 bases between them. This CDR3 has 13 amino acids. DNA of the CDR3: TGTGCCAGCAGGTCCGGGACGGCGCCTGAAGCTTTCTTT. Translated: CASRSGTAPEAFF.

The J gene is TRBJ2-4, the V gene TRBV28; 9 nucleotides match TRBD1. Germline CDR1 MDHEN, CDR2 SYDVKM. The CDR3 extends over 16 amino acids. V was clipped by 8 bases and J by 4 bases; unmatched bases: 12. This CDR3 reads CASYSRGGQGKNIQYF. The CDR3 DNA follows: TGTGCCAGCTACTCAAGGGGGGGACAGGGTAAAAACATTCAGTACTTC. The full variable domain, completed using reference TRBV28 and TRBJ2-4, is DVKVTQSSRYLVKRTGEKVFLECVQDMDHENMFWYRQDPGLGLRLIYFSYDVKMKEKGDIPEGYSVSREKKERFSLILESASTNQTSMYLCASYSRGGQGKNIQYFGAGTRLSVL.

The chain uses TRBV27 and TRBJ2-5, with D unresolved. V dropped 4 bases and J dropped 2 bases, with 14 bases sitting between them. Germline V gene sequence: CDR1 MNHEY, CDR2 SMNVEV (reference sequence). CDR3 length: 15 residues. The CDR3 is CASSSPGRNQETQYF. CDR3 bases: TGTGCCAGCAGTTCGCCAGGACGGAATCAAGAGACCCAGTACTTC.

The table lists this clone with a few counts. The chain links TRBV6-1 to TRBJ2-7; no clear D gene. The CDR3 has 16 residues. Per germline, CDR1 MNHNS and CDR2 SASEGT. V was pared by 2 bases and J by 4 bases, with 18 bases between. The CDR3 loop is CASSEIPKEFGYEQYF. The CDR3 nucleotides are TGTGCCAGCAGTGAAATACCTAAGGAGTTTGGGTACGAGCAGTACTTC.

The V and J genes are TRBV10-3 and TRBJ2-5; 8 positions agree with TRBD1. V was clipped by 8 bases and J by 5 bases; unmatched bases: 7. The CDR3 runs to 13 residues. Looked up from germline, CDR1 is ENHRY and CDR2 is SYGVKD. The CDR3 region has the DNA TGTGCCATCGGAGGACAGGGAAGGGAGACCCAGTACTTC. This translates into CAIGGQGRETQYF.

This chain links TRBV19 with TRBJ2-1; D is unresolved. Trimming pared 3 bases from V and 4 bases from J, leaving 4 bases between. CDR1 is LNHDA and CDR2 is SQIVND in the germline V gene (reference sequence). The length of the CDR3 is 12 residues. CDR3: CASSIQYNEQFF. The CDR3 bases are TGTGCCAGTAGTATCCAATACAATGAGCAGTTCTTC.

The gene calls are TRBV28 and TRBJ2-7, with TRBD1 identical over 12 bases. The V and J ends lost 5 bases and 1 base, in that order; junction bases with no gene match: 6. The CDR3 consists of 16 residues. Germline CDR1 and CDR2: MDHEN and SYDVKM. CDR3 DNA: TGTGCCAGCAGTGGGACAGGGGGCTTTGTTTCCTACGAGCAGTACTTC. It yields the protein CASSGTGGFVSYEQYF.

The chain uses TRBV27 and TRBJ2-7; 9 bases are shared with TRBD1. The CDR3 is made up of 16 amino acids. Trimming at V came to 3 bases and at J to 5 bases, leaving 11 bases not matched to a gene. Germline loops: CDR1 MNHEY, CDR2 SMNVEV (reference sequence). The CDR3 DNA reads as TGTGCCAGCAGTTTTGACGCCGGGACAGGGAGTAACGAGCAGTACTTC. It encodes CASSFDAGTGSNEQYF.

The chain employs TRBV3-1 (or the pseudogene TRBV3-2) and TRBJ2-1, with no clear D. V dropped 4 bases and J dropped 9 bases, with 13 bases sitting between them. The CDR3 consists of 13 residues. Germline V gene lookup returns CDR1 LGHDT and CDR2 YNNKEL (reference sequence). CDR3 sequence reads: CASSPRGAAEQFF. DNA for the CDR3: TGTGCCAGCAGCCCCCGAGGCGCCGCTGAGCAGTTCTTC.

This chain connects TRBV5-4 to TRBJ2-5; no reliable D call. The CDR3 loop spans 15 amino acids. Trimming took off 0 bases at V and 2 bases at J, with 11 bases between the two ends. Germline V gives CDR1 SGHNT, CDR2 YYREEE (reference sequence). The CDR3 protein is CASSLGQLHQETQYF. DNA for the CDR3: TGTGCCAGCAGCTTGGGCCAGTTACATCAAGAGACCCAGTACTTC.

This clone appeared a single time. This chain joins TRBV7-2 and TRBJ2-7; the match to TRBD2 covers 11 bases. Germline assignment: CDR1 SGHTA and CDR2 FQGNSA. This CDR3 has 14 amino acids. Unmatched junction bases numbered 0, after V lost 2 bases and J lost 3 bases. The CDR3 DNA follows: TGTGCCAGCAGCTTAACTAGCGGGGGCTACGAGCAGTACTTC. It is translated as CASSLTSGGYEQYF. Full variable domain (rest looked up from reference TRBV7-2 and TRBJ2-7): GAGVSQSPSNKVTEKGKDVELRCDPISGHTALYWYRQSLGQGLEFLIYFQGNSAPDKSGLPSDRFSAERTGGSVSTLTIQRTQQEDSAVYLCASSLTSGGYEQYFGPGTRLTVT.